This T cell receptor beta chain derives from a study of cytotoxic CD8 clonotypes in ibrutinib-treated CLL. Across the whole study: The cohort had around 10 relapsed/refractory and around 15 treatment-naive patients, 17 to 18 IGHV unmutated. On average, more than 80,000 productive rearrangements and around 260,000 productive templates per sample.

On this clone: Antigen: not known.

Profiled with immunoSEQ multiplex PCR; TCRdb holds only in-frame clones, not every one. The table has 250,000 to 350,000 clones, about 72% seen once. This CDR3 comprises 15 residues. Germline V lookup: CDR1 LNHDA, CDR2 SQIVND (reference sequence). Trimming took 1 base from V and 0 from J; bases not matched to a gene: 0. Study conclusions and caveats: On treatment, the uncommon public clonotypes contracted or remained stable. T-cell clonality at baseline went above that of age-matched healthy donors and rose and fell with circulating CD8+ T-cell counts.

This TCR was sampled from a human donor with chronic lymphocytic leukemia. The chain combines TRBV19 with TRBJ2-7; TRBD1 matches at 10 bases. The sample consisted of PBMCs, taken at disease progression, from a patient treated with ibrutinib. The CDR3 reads CASSIGTGGSYEQYF. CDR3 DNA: TGTGCCAGTAGTATAGGGACAGGGGGCTCCTACGAGCAGTACTTC.